This T cell receptor (beta chain) was captured in a study of neoadjuvant anti-PD-1 for oral cavity cancer. In the study overall: Patients mostly received three to four biweekly nivolumab doses at 3 mg/kg before surgery.

Germline V lookup: CDR1 MNHEY, CDR2 SVGAGI. The CDR3 contains 14 residues. V was pared by 5 bases and J by 1 base, with 11 bases between. Analysis of PBMCs was direct, with no culture step. In this sample, this clone turned up a few times. The protocol was immunoSEQ multiplex PCR, while the TCRdb copy is restricted to in-frame clones and leaves out a portion. The sample has around 60,000 clones; roughly 84% are singletons. This clonotype was obtained from a person aged 35 to 85 with oral cavity squamous cell carcinoma. The sample in question was PBMCs, obtained before nivolumab (anti-PD-1) treatment. The V and J genes are TRBV6-5 and TRBJ1-1; no definite D call. This chain's CDR3 is CASSPPARNTEAFF. In nucleotides, the CDR3 is TGTGCCAGCAGTCCCCCGGCGCGGAACACTGAAGCTTTCTTT.